This TCR beta chain appears in the sequencing data of a study of blood T cell repertoires in COVID-19. Study context: COVID-19 samples, acute and convalescent, were from the United States, Italy and Spain. PBMCs, B-cell-depleted T cells, or T cells were the source of the cDNA or gDNA that made up the material.

Adults between roughly 18 and 100 years of age took part from under 30 US areas. The data were produced by immunoSEQ multiplex PCR, yet TCRdb's version contains in-frame clones alone and is incomplete. Found here are fewer than 250,000 clones, 65% to 90% of them singletons; the top ten hold around 9.8%. The V end lost 6 bases, the J end lost 6 bases, and 17 bases lay between the germline ends. The CDR3 length is 13 residues. Germline-derived CDR1 and CDR2 are GTSNPN and SVGIG (reference sequence). The chain has TRBV30 and TRBJ1-2; D is possibly TRBD1 (6 bases). What was sequenced was PBMCs or T cells enriched from blood (not recorded which). The clonotype comes from a woman aged 45 to 65 with acute COVID-19. CDR3 amino acids: CACASGGAHGYTF. In nucleotides, the CDR3 is TGTGCCTGTGCGTCCGGGGGGGCGCATGGCTACACCTTC.